This T cell receptor (beta chain) was sequenced for a study of CD8+CD57+ T cells in acquired aplastic anemia. Study outcomes and limitations: Overlapping CD8+ CDR3 repertoires of patients and controls contained under 35 shared sequences.

This CDR3 is 16 amino acids long. Germline lookup yields CDR1 SGHVS and CDR2 FQNEAQ. V shed 0 bases and J 7 bases; nucleotides not matched to a gene: 7. Many counts were recorded for this clonotype. The target antigen is unknown. The use of genomic DNA as template underpinned the TCR beta VDJ and CDR3 profiling. TCRdb recomputed calls from the reads with MiXCR, one row per CDR3 protein. The table lists 150,000 to 200,000 distinct CDR3 sequences, around 66% of them singletons, with approximately 44% in the top ten. This chain connects TRBV7-8 to TRBJ2-1; 9 positions match TRBD2. The source of this sequence is a human donor with severe aplastic anemia or a healthy control (not recorded which). The sequenced sample consisted of sorted CD4+, CD8+, or CD8+CD57+ T cells (not recorded which) from PBMCs. The CDR3 sequence: CASSLAGIAGVNEQFF. Here the CDR3 DNA reads TGTGCCAGCAGCTTAGCGGGGATAGCGGGGGTAAATGAGCAGTTCTTC.